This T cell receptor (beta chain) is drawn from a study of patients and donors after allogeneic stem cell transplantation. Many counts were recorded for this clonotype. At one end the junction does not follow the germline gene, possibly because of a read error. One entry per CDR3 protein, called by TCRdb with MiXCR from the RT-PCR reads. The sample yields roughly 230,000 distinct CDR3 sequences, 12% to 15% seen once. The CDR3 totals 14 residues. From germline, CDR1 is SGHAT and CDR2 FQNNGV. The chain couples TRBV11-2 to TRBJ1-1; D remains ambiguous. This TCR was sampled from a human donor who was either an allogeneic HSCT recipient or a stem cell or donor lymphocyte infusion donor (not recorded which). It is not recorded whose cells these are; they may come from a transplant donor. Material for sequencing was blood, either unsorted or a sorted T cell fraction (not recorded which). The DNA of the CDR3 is TGTGCCAGCAGCTTCCCCGGGTTGAATACTGAAGCTTTCTTT. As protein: CASSFPGLNTEAFF. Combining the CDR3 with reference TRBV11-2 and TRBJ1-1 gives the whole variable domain EAGVAQSPRYKIIEKRQSVAFWCNPISGHATLYWYQQILGQGPKLLIQFQNNGVVDDSQLPKDRFSAERLKGVDSTLKIQPAKLEDSAVYLCASSFPGLNTEAFFGQGTRLTVV.